A single sample is the source of the 10 T cell receptor beta chains below, sequenced in a study of blood T cells in healthy people across ages. Alongside a J-beta primer mix, a sample-barcoded 5' primer served in a second PCR lasting roughly 6 to 12 cycles. TCRdb used MiXCR to reprocess the 5' RACE reads, holding one entry per CDR3 protein. In the table there are roughly 2 million distinct CDR3 sequences, approximately 50% of which are singletons. Material: blood. The receptors were sampled from a woman in her thirties or forties in good health.

This clonotype was counted a few times. CDR3 sequence (DNA): TGTGCCAGCAACCCGGGACCAATATACGAGCAGTACTTC. As protein: CASNPGPIYEQYF. J is TRBJ2-5 and V is TRBV6-2 or TRBV6-3, with D perhaps assigned TRBD1 or TRBD2 (5 bases each). The J call is doubtful: the DNA matches TRBJ2-7 better. Germline-derived CDR1 and CDR2 are MNHEY and SVGEGT. The CDR3 contains 13 residues.

In the case of this clonotype: Sequence at one end of the junction differs from germline and may be a read error. J is TRBJ2-7 and V is TRBV6-6, with 7 nucleotides matching TRBD1. The CDR3 covers 14 residues. In germline, CDR1 is MNHNY, CDR2 SVGAGI (reference sequence). The CDR3 protein is CARSYSRQGYEQYF. CDR3 sequence (DNA): TGTGCCAGGAGTTACTCGAGACAGGGCTACGAGCAGTACTTC.

The gene calls are TRBV7-2 and TRBJ2-4, with D perhaps matching TRBD1 (8 bases). Matching the DNA end better, TRBJ2-7 makes the J call doubtful. CDR1 is SGHTA, CDR2 FQGNSA, per germline. This CDR3 contains 16 residues. The CDR3 is CASSLGTGTASGEQYF. Here the CDR3 DNA reads TGTGCCAGCAGCTTAGGGACAGGGACGGCTAGCGGCGAGCAGTACTTC.

The chain employs TRBV24-1 and TRBJ2-1; TRBD1 or TRBD2 may be the D gene (5 bases each). Germline V gene sequence: CDR1 KGHDR, CDR2 SFDVKD. V was pared by 9 bases and J by 5 bases, with 10 bases between. CDR3 length: 12 amino acids. CDR3 sequence: CATGRDDNEQFF. Here the CDR3 DNA reads TGTGCCACCGGTCGGGACGACAATGAGCAGTTCTTC.

This clonotype showed up just once. This chain links TRBV14 with TRBJ2-6; D unresolved. CDR3 size: 18 residues. Germline CDR1 reads SGHDN; CDR2 reads FVKESK. V lost 4 bases and J lost 0, with 16 bases in between. Here the CDR3 reads CASSPMAPVGSGANVLTF. CDR3 nucleotides: TGTGCCAGCAGCCCCATGGCCCCCGTGGGCTCTGGGGCCAACGTCCTGACTTTC.

The J gene is TRBJ2-5, the V gene TRBV20-1; D might be TRBD1 (6 bases). The germline V and J ends were trimmed by 7 bases and 5 bases, with 20 bases remaining between them. Germline V gene data show CDR1 as DFQATT and CDR2 as SNEGSKA (reference sequence). The CDR3 has 14 amino acids. The CDR3 sequence is CSGTVQGIRETQYF. CDR3 nucleotide sequence: TGCAGTGGGACCGTGCAGGGGATTAGGGAGACCCAGTACTTC.

In its sample, this clonotype was seen a few times. This sequence joins TRBV4-3 and TRBJ2-3; D remains unclear. Germline V gives CDR1 LGHNA, CDR2 YSLEER. Trimming took off 0 bases at V and 0 bases at J, with 13 bases between the two ends. The CDR3 is 17 amino acids. The DNA of the CDR3 is TGCGCCAGCAGCCAAGAGGCATGGATAACTAGCACAGATACGCAGTATTTT. It encodes CASSQEAWITSTDTQYF.

A few counts support this clonotype. V and J are TRBV29-1 and TRBJ2-4; TRBD1 agrees at 9 bases. Trimming cost V 1 base and J 6 bases; bases outside gene matches: 4. Germline CDR1 and CDR2: SQVTM and ANQGSEA. The CDR3 sequence is 14 residues long. The CDR3: CSVEGGTGLNIQYF. CDR3 DNA sequence: TGCAGCGTTGAAGGGGGGACAGGGTTAAACATTCAGTACTTC. The full variable domain, its missing parts supplied by reference TRBV29-1 and TRBJ2-4, is SAVISQKPSRDICQRGTSLTIQCQVDSQVTMMFWYRQQPGQSLTLIATANQGSEATYESGFVIDKFPISRPNLTFSTLTVSNMSPEDSSIYLCSVEGGTGLNIQYFGAGTRLSVL.

In its sample, this clonotype was seen a few times. V and J are TRBV7-8 and TRBJ2-6; D not certain. V lost 2 bases and J 4 bases, leaving 12 bases between the germline ends. The CDR3 is 16 residues long. Germline CDR1 and CDR2: SGHVS and FQNEAQ. The CDR3 DNA is TGTGCCAGCAGCTTACCGGATTCGACGGGGGCCAACGTCCTGACTTTC. It yields the protein CASSLPDSTGANVLTF.

This clonotype was counted once. The gene calls are TRBV20-1 and TRBJ1-2, with 7 bases that match TRBD1. J gave up 2 bases and V 6 bases, and 6 bases lay outside the gene matches. From germline, CDR1 is DFQATT and CDR2 SNEGSKA (reference sequence). The CDR3 is made up of 13 amino acids. As DNA, the CDR3 is TGCAGTGCCGGGAGACAGGGAAACTATGGCTACACCTTC. It is translated as CSAGRQGNYGYTF.